The next 13 T cell receptor beta chains were all read from a single sample in a study of blood T cell repertoires in COVID-19. Assay used: immunoSEQ multiplex PCR; TCRdb lists only in-frame clones, some missing. The sample has about 190,000 clones; 75% to 90% are singletons. Input material: peripheral blood. The receptor source for this set is a man between 65 and 80 years old with active or convalescent COVID-19.

This chain joins TRBV9 and TRBJ1-3, with 10 bases lining up with TRBD1. CDR1 is SGDLS and CDR2 is YYNGEE in the germline V gene. Trimming at V came to 4 bases and at J to 4 bases, leaving 8 bases not matched to a gene. The CDR3 length is 16 residues. CDR3: CASSPRGTGVGNTIYF. CDR3 sequence (DNA): TGTGCCAGCAGCCCCCGCGGGACAGGGGTCGGAAACACCATATATTTT.

The chain combines TRBV7-2 with TRBJ1-1; D might be TRBD1 (6 bases). The CDR3 sequence is 13 residues long. Germline V gives CDR1 SGHTA, CDR2 FQGNSA. Trimming removed 4 bases at V and 8 bases at J, with 14 bases between. DNA of the CDR3: TGTGCCAGCAGCTCCCAAACAGGGACCGAAGCTTTCTTT. This codes for CASSSQTGTEAFF.

This rearrangement joins TRBV10-2 to TRBJ2-1; 9 bases align to TRBD2. CDR3 length equals 17 residues. Germline CDR1 WSHSY, CDR2 SAAADI. Trimming cost V 3 bases and J 4 bases; bases outside gene matches: 10. The CDR3 region is CASSDEAGGPNYNEQFF. As DNA, the CDR3 is TGCGCCAGCAGTGATGAAGCGGGGGGCCCAAATTACAATGAGCAGTTCTTC.

The rearrangement uses TRBV9 and TRBJ2-2; TRBD1 matches 11 bases. V lost 4 bases to trimming and J lost 1 base; unmatched junction nucleotides: 9. The length of the CDR3 is 18 residues. Looked up from germline, CDR1 is SGDLS and CDR2 is YYNGEE. CDR3 amino acids: CASSTRTGGGRNTGELFF. The CDR3, as DNA: TGTGCCAGCAGCACACGGACAGGGGGCGGACGGAACACCGGGGAGCTGTTTTTT.

This clone showed up just a few times. V gene TRBV7-9 combines with J gene TRBJ2-7, with D perhaps matching TRBD2 (6 bases). The CDR3 runs to 13 residues. Germline V gene data show CDR1 as SEHNR and CDR2 as FQNEAQ (reference sequence). With 2 bases removed from V and 6 bases from J, the gap between germline ends came to 11 bases. CDR3: CASSLRGGREQYF. In nucleotides, the CDR3 is TGTGCCAGCAGCTTAAGGGGAGGTCGCGAGCAGTACTTC.

Comments on this clone: A read error may account for a junction end that differs from germline. The gene calls are TRBV7-7 and TRBJ1-4, with D unclear. Germline CDR1 SSHAT, CDR2 FNYEAQ (reference sequence). The CDR3 has 14 residues. CDR3 region: CASSLSGINEKLFF. The CDR3 DNA sequence: TGTGCTAGCAGCTTATCCGGGATTAATGAAAAACTGTTTTTT.

This chain links TRBV28 with TRBJ2-2, with 9 bases lining up with TRBD2. Germline-derived CDR1 and CDR2 are MDHEN and SYDVKM. The CDR3 length is 13 residues. Trimming removed 10 bases from V and 5 bases from J; junction bases left unmatched: 5. The CDR3 DNA sequence: TGTGCCATACAGACTAGCGGAACCGGGGAGCTGTTTTTT. It translates to CAIQTSGTGELFF.

This clone was picked up one time. The gene calls are TRBV6-2 or TRBV6-3 and TRBJ2-1; TRBD2 agrees at 8 bases. Germline loops: CDR1 MNHEY, CDR2 SVGEGT. V gave up 4 bases and J gave up 4 bases; unmatched junction bases: 15. This CDR3 is built from 18 residues. The CDR3 here is CASSLREPSGLLYNEQFF. DNA of the CDR3: TGTGCCAGCAGTTTAAGGGAACCTAGCGGGCTTTTATACAATGAGCAGTTCTTC.

V usage is TRBV5-6 and J usage is TRBJ2-5, with D maybe TRBD2 (6 bases). The CDR3 contains 13 residues. With 2 bases removed from V and 4 bases from J, the gap between germline ends came to 9 bases. The germline CDR1 and CDR2 sequences are SGHDT and YYEEEE. The CDR3 protein is CASSFGGAETQYF. As DNA, the CDR3 is TGTGCCAGCAGCTTTGGAGGGGCAGAGACCCAGTACTTC.

This sequence joins TRBV28 and TRBJ1-1; D may be TRBD1 (5 bases). The germline V gene has CDR1 MDHEN and CDR2 SYDVKM. The CDR3 is made up of 14 amino acids. V gave up 5 bases and J gave up 3 bases, with 13 bases separating them. Here the CDR3 reads CASSGLAGHTEAFF. For the CDR3, the DNA is TGTGCCAGCAGTGGGTTGGCGGGGCACACTGAAGCTTTCTTT.

The chain couples TRBV6-5 to TRBJ2-7; weak D call: TRBD2 (5 bases). CDR1 and CDR2 from the germline V gene are MNHEY and SVGAGI. V was pared by 11 bases and J by 7 bases, with 21 bases between. This CDR3 comprises 13 residues. The CDR3 is CAAAEDSRIEQYF. Here the CDR3 DNA reads TGTGCCGCCGCGGAGGACTCCAGAATAGAGCAGTACTTC.

The chain combines TRBV6-2 or TRBV6-3 with TRBJ2-7; the match to TRBD2 covers 7 bases. The ends lost 2 bases at V and 6 bases at J; junction bases unmatched: 13. Germline CDR1 MNHEY, CDR2 SVGEGT. There are 16 residues in the CDR3. CDR3 in DNA: TGTGCCAGCAGTTACCAAACGCATCCTCCGGGGGGCGAGCAGTACTTC. The encoded protein is CASSYQTHPPGGEQYF.

The CDR3 region is CASSVSGADSPLHF. In DNA, the CDR3 is TGTGCCAGCAGCGTTTCAGGGGCAGATTCACCCCTCCACTTT. This chain links TRBV9 with TRBJ1-6; maybe TRBD1 (6 bases). V lost 2 bases and J lost 8, with 11 bases in between. Germline V gene lookup returns CDR1 SGDLS and CDR2 YYNGEE. The CDR3 runs to 14 residues.